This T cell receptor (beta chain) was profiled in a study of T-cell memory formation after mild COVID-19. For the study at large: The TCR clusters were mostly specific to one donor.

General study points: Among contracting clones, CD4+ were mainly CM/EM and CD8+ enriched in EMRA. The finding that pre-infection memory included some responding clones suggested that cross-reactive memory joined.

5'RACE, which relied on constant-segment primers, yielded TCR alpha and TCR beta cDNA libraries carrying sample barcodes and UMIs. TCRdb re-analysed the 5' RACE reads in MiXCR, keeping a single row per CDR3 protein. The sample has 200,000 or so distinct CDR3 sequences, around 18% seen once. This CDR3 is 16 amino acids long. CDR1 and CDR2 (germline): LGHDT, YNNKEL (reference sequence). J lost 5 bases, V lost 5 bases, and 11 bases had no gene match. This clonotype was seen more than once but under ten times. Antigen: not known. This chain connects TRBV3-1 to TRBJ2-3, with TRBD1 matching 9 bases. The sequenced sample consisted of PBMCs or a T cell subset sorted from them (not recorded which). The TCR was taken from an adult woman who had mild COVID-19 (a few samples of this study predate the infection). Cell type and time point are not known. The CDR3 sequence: CASSDIGTGNEDTQYF. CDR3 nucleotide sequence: TGTGCCAGCAGCGATATCGGGACAGGGAATGAAGATACGCAGTATTTT.